One sample yielded the 26 T cell receptor beta chains listed below, sequenced in a study of radiotherapy plus CTLA-4 blockade in lung cancer. TCRdb keeps only in-frame clones here, not all; method: immunoSEQ multiplex PCR. Found here are about 38,000 clones, about 80% of them singletons; the top ten hold 8% to 9%. The sample consisted of peripheral blood, taken from a patient treated with radiotherapy plus ipilimumab. The source of these receptors is a human donor with non-small cell lung cancer who had stable disease on radiotherapy plus ipilimumab.

This clone was counted a few times. The chain has TRBV18 and TRBJ1-2; D ambiguous. V was clipped by 0 bases and J by 7 bases, with 21 bases between them. This CDR3 has 17 amino acids. In germline, CDR1 is KGHSH, CDR2 LQKENI. This chain's CDR3 is CASSPPSMAASYGGYTF. The CDR3 DNA follows: TGTGCCAGCTCACCACCGTCTATGGCAGCTTCCTATGGTGGCTACACCTTC.

This clone came up a few times. The chain links TRBV5-1 to TRBJ1-5, with D possibly being TRBD1 (5 bases). V was clipped by 4 bases and J by 7 bases, with 15 bases between them. Germline CDR1 and CDR2: SGHRS and YFSETQ. This CDR3 spans 14 amino acids. CDR3: CASSPGQGGQPQHF. The CDR3 DNA sequence: TGCGCCAGCAGCCCCGGGCAGGGCGGACAGCCCCAGCATTTT.

The chain couples TRBV19 to TRBJ1-2; 7 bases are a match to TRBD1. Unmatched junction bases numbered 10, after V lost 6 bases and J lost 3 bases. CDR3 size: 15 residues. The germline V gene has CDR1 LNHDA and CDR2 SQIVND (reference sequence). The CDR3 coding sequence is TGTGCCAGTAGCGTAGACAGGGCGGCGGACTATGGCTACACCTTC. Its protein product is CASSVDRAADYGYTF.

Only a few counts were recorded for this clone. The gene calls are TRBV18 and TRBJ2-7, with 11 bases identical to TRBD1. The CDR3 has 14 residues. The germline V gene encodes CDR1 KGHSH and CDR2 LQKENI. Trimming at V came to 3 bases and at J to 4 bases, leaving 2 bases not matched to a gene. In DNA, the CDR3 is TGTGCCAGCTCACCCGGGACAGGGGGATACGAGCAGTACTTC. Its protein is CASSPGTGGYEQYF.

The chain uses TRBV18 and TRBJ1-1; D ambiguous. Germline lookup yields CDR1 KGHSH and CDR2 LQKENI. Trimming took 3 bases from V and 5 from J, leaving 7 bases between them. The length of the CDR3 is 12 residues. CDR3 bases: TGTGCCAGCTCACCCCTTCAAACTGAAGCTTTCTTT. Residues: CASSPLQTEAFF. The full variable domain, rest sourced from reference TRBV18 and TRBJ1-1, is NAGVMQNPRHLVRRRGQEARLRCSPMKGHSHVYWYRQLPEEGLKFMVYLQKENIIDESGMPKERFSAEFPKEGPSILRIQQVVRGDSAAYFCASSPLQTEAFFGQGTRLTVV.

The rearrangement uses TRBV6-5 and TRBJ2-7; D tentatively reads TRBD1 or TRBD2 (6 bases each). The ends were cut back, 5 bases at V and 3 bases at J, with 14 bases in the middle. This CDR3 contains 14 residues. Germline V lookup: CDR1 MNHEY, CDR2 SVGAGI. CDR3 region: CASSLWGAVYEQYV. CDR3 DNA: TGTGCCAGCAGTCTATGGGGGGCGGTCTACGAGCAGTACGTC.

The chain employs TRBV2 and TRBJ1-2; perhaps TRBD1 as D (5 bases). Trimming pared 6 bases from V and 8 bases from J, leaving 19 bases between. The germline CDR1 and CDR2 sequences are SNHLY and FYNNEI. This CDR3 spans 14 amino acids. Here the CDR3 DNA reads TGTGCCAGCAGCGGCGGGGCCCCCATGGACGGCTACACCTTC. Its translation is CASSGGAPMDGYTF. Full variable domain (missing parts from reference TRBV2 and TRBJ1-2): EPEVTQTPSHQVTQMGQEVILRCVPISNHLYFYWYRQILGQKVEFLVSFYNNEISEKSEIFDDQFSVERPDGSNFTLKIRSTKLEDSAMYFCASSGGAPMDGYTFGSGTRLTVV.

By share, this clone ranks as medium-sized. Other DNA sequences in this specimen translate into the identical CDR3. This chain joins TRBV6-5 and TRBJ2-1; TRBD1 matches 9 bases. The V gene end was trimmed by 5 bases and the J gene end by 6 bases; junction bases not matched to a gene: 8. CDR1 is MNHEY and CDR2 is SVGAGI in the germline V gene. CDR3 length: 15 residues. CDR3 region: CASSPTQGASNEQFF. As DNA, the CDR3 is TGTGCCAGCAGTCCTACACAGGGGGCCTCCAATGAGCAGTTCTTC.

The chain uses TRBV13 and TRBJ1-1; maybe TRBD1 (6 bases). This CDR3 region has 13 residues. With 5 bases removed from V and 5 bases from J, the gap between germline ends came to 12 bases. CDR1 is PRHDT, CDR2 FYEKMQ, per germline (reference sequence). In DNA form, the CDR3 reads TGTGCCAGCAGCCCCCAGGGGTGGACTGAAGCTTTCTTT. It specifies CASSPQGWTEAFF.

There are a few counts of this clone. This chain connects TRBV6-5 to TRBJ1-3; 7 bases match TRBD1. The CDR3 is 14 residues long. The germline V gene encodes CDR1 MNHEY and CDR2 SVGAGI. The ends lost 9 bases at V and 8 bases at J; junction bases unmatched: 13. CDR3 DNA sequence: TGTGCCAGTCGAATGGGGAGACAGGGACACACCATATATTTT. This gives the protein CASRMGRQGHTIYF.

The chain has TRBV27 and TRBJ1-2; perhaps TRBD1 as D (5 bases). The CDR3 contains 15 residues. CDR1 is MNHEY and CDR2 is SMNVEV in the germline V gene (reference sequence). Trimming removed 0 bases from V and 6 bases from J, with 14 bases in between. The DNA of the CDR3 is TGTGCCAGCAGTTTATCCTCCCGCGGAGGGGATGGCTACACCTTC. Protein sequence: CASSLSSRGGDGYTF.

This chain uses TRBV28 with TRBJ1-6; no firm D call. CDR3 size: 12 residues. Germline CDR1 is MDHEN and CDR2 is SYDVKM. V lost 7 bases and J lost 7, with 8 bases in between. CDR3 sequence reads: CASNRGNSPLHF. The CDR3, as DNA: TGTGCCAGCAATCGGGGAAATTCACCCCTCCACTTT.

The chain couples TRBV19 to TRBJ1-2; D gene uncertain. Deletions cut 10 bases from V and 0 bases from J, with 18 bases between. Germline lookup yields CDR1 LNHDA and CDR2 SQIVND (reference sequence). The CDR3 consists of 15 residues. CDR3 bases: TGTGCCACCCATCGGCCCGGCCTATCTAACTATGGCTACACCTTC. The encoded protein is CATHRPGLSNYGYTF.

The chain uses TRBV27 and TRBJ2-5; D gene unclear. CDR3 length: 13 residues. Germline V gene lookup returns CDR1 MNHEY and CDR2 SMNVEV (reference sequence). V lost 0 bases and J lost 0, with 2 bases in between. CDR3 protein: CASSLSYQETQYF. The CDR3 DNA reads as TGTGCCAGCAGTTTATCGTACCAAGAGACCCAGTACTTC.

The CDR3, as DNA: TGTGCCACCCCGCGAGGGCGGCGAGGAAACACCATATATTTT. Translating it yields CATPRGRRGNTIYF. The chain combines TRBV7-9 with TRBJ1-3; D gene ambiguous. Trimming cost V 10 bases and J 4 bases, with 17 bases left between them. CDR1 is SEHNR, CDR2 FQNEAQ, per germline (reference sequence). The CDR3 sequence is 14 residues long.

J is TRBJ2-7 and V is TRBV2; D is undetermined. The germline V gene has CDR1 SNHLY and CDR2 FYNNEI. The CDR3 is made up of 11 amino acids. V dropped 5 bases and J dropped 4 bases, with 6 bases sitting between them. CDR3 amino acids: CASSPAYEQYF. The CDR3, as DNA: TGTGCCAGCAGTCCGGCGTACGAGCAGTACTTC.

The gene calls are TRBV14 and TRBJ2-7; TRBD1 aligns across 8 bases. This CDR3 spans 14 amino acids. V lost 2 bases and J lost 4; bases outside the gene matches: 4. Germline-derived CDR1 and CDR2 are SGHDN and FVKESK. The CDR3 nucleotides read TGTGCCAGCAGCCAACGGACAGGGCCGTACGAGCAGTACTTC. It specifies CASSQRTGPYEQYF.

This clone was seen just once. The chain joins TRBV2 to TRBJ2-7, with TRBD1 identical over 7 bases. The CDR3 length is 13 residues. Per the germline V gene, CDR1 is SNHLY and CDR2 is FYNNEI. J lost 2 bases, V lost 7 bases, and 5 bases had no gene match. The CDR3 loop reads CASNGQVTYEQYF. Written as DNA, the CDR3 is TGTGCCAGCAATGGACAGGTAACCTACGAGCAGTACTTC.

The chain employs TRBV5-1 and TRBJ2-2, with TRBD1 identical over 10 bases. CDR3 length: 17 amino acids. The V gene end was trimmed by 4 bases and the J gene end by 5 bases; junction bases not matched to a gene: 11. Germline CDR1 and CDR2: SGHRS and YFSETQ. The CDR3 region is CASSLGQGSLGTGELFF. For the CDR3, the DNA is TGCGCCAGCAGCCTGGGACAGGGGAGTTTGGGAACCGGGGAGCTGTTTTTT. Variable domain in full (rest from reference TRBV5-1 and TRBJ2-2): KAGVTQTPRYLIKTRGQQVTLSCSPISGHRSVSWYQQTPGQGLQFLFEYFSETQRNKGNFPGRFSGRQFSNSRSEMNVSTLELGDSALYLCASSLGQGSLGTGELFFGEGSRLTVL.

The rearrangement uses TRBV4-1 and TRBJ1-3; no reliable D call. The CDR3 is 14 amino acids. CDR1 and CDR2 (germline): MGHRA, YSYEKL. Trimming took 0 bases from V and 9 from J, leaving 12 bases between them. Written as DNA, the CDR3 is TGCGCCAGCAGCCAAGATCTTCTAGTCTCCACCATATATTTT. As protein: CASSQDLLVSTIYF.

Only one count was recorded for this clone. The genes are TRBV18 and TRBJ1-1; tentative D call: TRBD1 (5 bases). CDR1 KGHSH and CDR2 LQKENI come from the germline V gene. V lost 8 bases and J lost 0, with 13 bases in between. This CDR3 is 14 amino acids long. The CDR3, as DNA: TGTGCCAGCCAGACAGCGGCCATGAACACTGAAGCTTTCTTT. Residues: CASQTAAMNTEAFF.

This chain links TRBV27 with TRBJ2-6; no clear D. V lost 5 bases, J lost 0 bases, and 17 bases lay in between. The CDR3 runs 18 residues. CDR1 is MNHEY and CDR2 is SMNVEV in the germline V gene (reference sequence). The CDR3 protein is CASSPKTTVFSGANVLTF. CDR3 in DNA: TGTGCCAGCAGTCCAAAAACCACAGTATTCTCTGGGGCCAACGTCCTGACTTTC.

V gene TRBV14 combines with J gene TRBJ1-2; 7 bases agree with TRBD1. The V segment lost 4 bases and the J segment 8 bases; nucleotides outside the gene matches: 4. The CDR3 length is 12 residues. CDR1 SGHDN and CDR2 FVKESK come from the germline V gene. The CDR3 sequence: CASSPTGRGYTF. The CDR3 DNA reads TGTGCCAGCAGCCCGACAGGGAGAGGCTACACCTTC.

DNA of the CDR3: TGTGCCAGCAGTTCAAGGGGCACAGATACGCAGTATTTT. The encoded protein is CASSSRGTDTQYF. The V call is TRBV5-6, the J call TRBJ2-3; D remains ambiguous. Trimming shortened V by 5 bases and J by 1 base, and 8 bases separated the two germline ends. The CDR3 is made up of 13 amino acids. CDR1 and CDR2 from the germline V gene are SGHDT and YYEEEE.

This clone is a singleton in its sample. The gene calls are TRBV6-5 and TRBJ2-1; D may correspond to TRBD1 or TRBD2 (5 bases each). Germline V gene lookup returns CDR1 MNHEY and CDR2 SVGAGI. V lost 5 bases and J 9 bases, leaving 20 bases between the germline ends. The CDR3 contains 15 residues. CDR3 sequence: CASSAPSGTGLEQFF. The CDR3 coding sequence is TGTGCCAGCAGTGCCCCGAGTGGGACGGGGCTTGAGCAGTTCTTC.

This clone was seen only a few times. CDR3: CASSYSITVSEAFF. CDR3 sequence (DNA): TGTGCCAGCAGTTACTCGATTACTGTTTCTGAAGCTTTCTTT. The chain joins TRBV6-6 to TRBJ1-1; D is unclear. The CDR3 contains 14 residues. Germline lookup yields CDR1 MNHNY and CDR2 SVGAGI (reference sequence). V lost 0 bases to trimming and J lost 6 bases, with 11 bases between them.